This T cell receptor (beta chain) derives from a study of blood T cell repertoires in COVID-19. Looking at the study overall: Whether acute or convalescent, the COVID-19 samples came from the United States, Italy and Spain.

Only in-frame clones appear in the TCRdb table, and some are missing; sequencing was by immunoSEQ multiplex PCR. The data show fewer than 300,000 clones, with roughly 85% seen just once and around 5.5% held by the top ten. The CDR3 extends over 17 amino acids. Trimming took 5 bases from V and 1 from J, leaving 21 bases between them. In germline, CDR1 is SGHVT, CDR2 SQSDAQ. This clonotype was sampled from a man aged 45-60 years with active or convalescent COVID-19. The rearrangement links TRBV7-4 to TRBJ2-7, with D possibly TRBD2 on 5 matching bases. The material sequenced was peripheral blood. The CDR3 region is CASSPPTLGGLSYEQYF. In DNA, the CDR3 is TGTGCCAGCAGCCCGCCCACCCTGGGCGGGCTATCCTACGAGCAGTACTTC.